A single sample is the source of the 7 T cell receptor beta chains below, sequenced in a study of blood T cells in healthy people across ages. The second PCR ran roughly 6 to 11 cycles with a sample-barcoded 5' primer and J-beta primers. TCRdb ran MiXCR on the 5' RACE reads and lists one entry per CDR3 protein. The repertoire has some 850,000 distinct CDR3 sequences, 20% to 30% of them found once; the top ten carry less than 3.5%. These same records also appear under a second study, on T cells of mothers and their children.

Material for sequencing was blood. These receptors were collected from a boy younger than 18 in good health.

The chain links TRBV10-2 to TRBJ2-7; D may be TRBD2 (6 bases). From germline, CDR1 is WSHSY and CDR2 SAAADI. The CDR3 totals 13 residues. The V end was cut by 3 bases, the J end by 5 bases, with 11 bases between. CDR3: CASSDRGTNEQYF. The CDR3 DNA is TGCGCCAGCAGTGATCGGGGGACCAACGAGCAGTACTTC.

V gene TRBV6-6 combines with J gene TRBJ2-5; TRBD2 might be the D (5 bases). CDR3 length equals 13 residues. Germline CDR1 is MNHNY and CDR2 is SVGAGI (reference sequence). The V gene lost 7 bases and the J gene lost 2 bases, with 11 bases spanning the gap. The DNA for the CDR3 is TGTGCCAGCACTGAGGGCATACAAGAGACCCAGTACTTC. Its translation: CASTEGIQETQYF.

The J gene is TRBJ1-5, the V gene TRBV2; 11 nucleotides agree with TRBD1. The CDR3 has 15 residues. From germline, CDR1 is SNHLY and CDR2 FYNNEI. J was trimmed by 8 bases and V by 7 bases; bases with no gene match: 10. CDR3 sequence reads: CASNFGQGAWEPQHF. The CDR3 DNA reads TGTGCCAGCAATTTTGGACAGGGGGCTTGGGAGCCCCAGCATTTT. Filled out from reference TRBV2 and TRBJ1-5, the complete variable domain reads EPEVTQTPSHQVTQMGQEVILRCVPISNHLYFYWYRQILGQKVEFLVSFYNNEISEKSEIFDDQFSVERPDGSNFTLKIRSTKLEDSAMYFCASNFGQGAWEPQHFGDGTRLSIL.

This clonotype came up a few times. V and J are TRBV5-1 and TRBJ2-3; D not resolved. Germline CDR1 and CDR2: SGHRS and YFSETQ. Trimming cost V 5 bases and J 2 bases, with 15 bases left between them. The CDR3 spans 15 residues. This CDR3 reads CASSWKQIPTDTQYF. The CDR3 DNA follows: TGCGCCAGCAGTTGGAAGCAGATCCCCACAGATACGCAGTATTTT.

The chain joins TRBV12-5 to TRBJ2-5; tentatively, D is TRBD1 or TRBD2 (5 bases each). The germline V gene has CDR1 LGHNT and CDR2 FRNRAP. The CDR3 extends over 13 amino acids. V gave up 4 bases and J gave up 4 bases, with 10 bases separating them. The chain's CDR3 is CASGYPGAETQYF. The CDR3 DNA is TGTGCTAGTGGTTATCCCGGGGCAGAGACCCAGTACTTC.

This clonotype was counted a few times. The rearrangement joins TRBV10-3 to TRBJ1-2, with TRBD1 as a possible D gene (5 bases). The germline gives CDR1 ENHRY, CDR2 SYGVKD. V was pared by 2 bases and J by 8 bases, with 12 bases between. The length of the CDR3 is 13 residues. The CDR3 spells CAISELPGRGYTF. CDR3 DNA sequence: TGTGCCATCAGTGAGCTCCCAGGGCGGGGCTACACCTTC.

The rearrangement uses TRBV28 and TRBJ2-7; possible D gene TRBD1, 6 bases. The ends were cut back, 1 base at V and 2 bases at J, with 12 bases in the middle. CDR3 length: 15 amino acids. Germline CDR1 reads MDHEN; CDR2 reads SYDVKM. The CDR3 loop reads CASSLSRGYAYEQYF. DNA for the CDR3: TGTGCCAGCAGTTTATCCAGGGGATACGCCTACGAGCAGTACTTC.